This T cell receptor (beta chain) comes out of a study of T cells in women clearing cervical HPV infection. Across the study: Cases were women with histologically confirmed HPV16-related CIN3 or worse, including a couple of invasive cancers. Blood came at first lesion visit for cases, post-clearance for controls.

TCR beta CDR3 amplified by multiplex PCR from roughly 1,100 ng genomic DNA. Assay used: immunoSEQ multiplex PCR; TCRdb lists only in-frame clones, some missing. The repertoire shows some 24,000 clones; the top ten hold 6.6%. Germline V gene lookup returns CDR1 SNHLY and CDR2 FYNNEI. Trimming cost V 6 bases and J 3 bases, with 11 bases left between them. The CDR3 spans 13 residues. About this clone itself: The sequence runs out 3 residues before the end of the CDR3; the remainder is reconstructed from the germline J gene.

This clonotype was obtained from a woman between 18 and 75 years old with a cervical HPV16 infection that either progressed to CIN3+ or cleared (not recorded which). The rearrangement links TRBV2 to TRBJ1-2; possibly TRBD1 for D (6 bases). Sequenced material: blood buffy coat. CDR3 protein: CASRGEGDYGYTF. Partial CDR3 DNA: TGTGCCAGCAGGGGGGAGGGGGACTATGGC.